This T cell receptor (beta chain) was identified during a study of blood T cell repertoires in COVID-19. Germline CDR1 and CDR2: SGHTA and FQGNSA. The germline V and J ends were trimmed by 1 base and 8 bases, with 8 bases remaining between them. This CDR3 has 12 amino acids. Assay: immunoSEQ multiplex PCR; the TCRdb copy retains only in-frame clones and omits some. The sample has approximately 350,000 clones; about four fifths are singletons. V gene TRBV7-2 combines with J gene TRBJ1-1, with D possibly being TRBD1 (5 bases). Sequencing was done on a sample of PBMCs or T cells enriched from blood (not recorded which). The clonotype was recovered from a woman aged 50 to 65 who had recovered from COVID-19. In nucleotides, the CDR3 is TGTGCCAGCAGCTTAGGGGGCAACGAAGCTTTCTTT. Translating it yields CASSLGGNEAFF.